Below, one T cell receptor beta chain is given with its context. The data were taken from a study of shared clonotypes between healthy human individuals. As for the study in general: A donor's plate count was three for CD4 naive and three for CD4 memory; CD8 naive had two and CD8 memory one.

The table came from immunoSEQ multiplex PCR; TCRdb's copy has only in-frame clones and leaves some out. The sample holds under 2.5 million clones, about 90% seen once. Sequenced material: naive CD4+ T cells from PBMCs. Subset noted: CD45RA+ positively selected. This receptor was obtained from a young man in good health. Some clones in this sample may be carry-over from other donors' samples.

As DNA, the CDR3 is TGTGCCAGCTCACGGGGGGCCCAAGGCTACACCTTC. This encodes CASSRGAQGYTF. The rearrangement uses TRBV18 and TRBJ1-2; TRBD1 is a possible D gene (6 bases). V was cut by 4 bases and J by 8 bases, with 11 bases left in between. CDR3 length equals 12 residues. Germline V lookup: CDR1 KGHSH, CDR2 LQKENI.